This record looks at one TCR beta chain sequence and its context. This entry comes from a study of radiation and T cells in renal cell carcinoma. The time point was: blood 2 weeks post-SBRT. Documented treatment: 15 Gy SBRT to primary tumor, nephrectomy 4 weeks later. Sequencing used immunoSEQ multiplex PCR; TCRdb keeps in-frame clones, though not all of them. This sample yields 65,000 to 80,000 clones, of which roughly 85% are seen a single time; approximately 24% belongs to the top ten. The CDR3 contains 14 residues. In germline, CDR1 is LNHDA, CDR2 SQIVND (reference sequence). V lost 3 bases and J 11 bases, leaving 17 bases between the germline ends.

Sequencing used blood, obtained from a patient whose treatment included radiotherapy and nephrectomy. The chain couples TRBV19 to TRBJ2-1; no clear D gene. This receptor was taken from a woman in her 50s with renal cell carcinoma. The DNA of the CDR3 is TGTGCCAGTAGTATCGGTCGAAGGTTTACTCAGCAGTTCTTC. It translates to CASSIGRRFTQQFF.